What follows is one TCR beta chain and its context. Its antigen is not yet known. The sample holds no much larger clone one base away, and base qualities are not on file. All donors were healthy Caucasians. Three unrelated non-twin adults were additionally sequenced: a male aged 18 to 29, a male aged 50 to 60 and a female aged 50 to 60. Miltenyi CD45RO+ enrichment and human naive T-cell isolation kits were used to isolate memory (CD45RO+) and naive T cells from PBMC. This sample stems from a study of identical twins (dated by TCRdb to 2016 to 2017). In the study overall: To test whether fetal clonotypes persist, the study used deep sequencing on TCR alpha and beta repertoires from monozygotic twins, unrelated adults of various ages, and cord blood. To rule out contamination, the twin experiments were replicated at different times with different library preparation protocols. What the work shows at the level of the full study, not this receptor alone: Zero-insertion analyses could be partly confounded by invariant T cells such as MAIT and iNKT, although diverse VJ usage argued against such confounding for most clonotypes. A weaker excess of twin sharing was found in beta out-of-frame sequences because the signal-to-noise ratio was lowered by fewer shared sequences. Out-of-frame TCR alpha sharing in monozygotic twins was systematically underestimated by recombination models, whereas sharing between unrelated individuals was in agreement with the recombination models. Compared with coincidental sharing between unrelated individuals, out-of-frame TCR alpha sequences shared between twins had an excess of sequences with low generation probability. Abundant cord blood beta clonotypes had fewer insertions, young adult naive repertoires showed a similar but weaker trend, and memory repertoires showed no such trend. Because the same donors could not be followed over many years, the conclusions relied on cross-sectional statistical analysis.

The CDR3 runs 20 residues from the cysteine to the phenylalanine. Only the CDR3 DNA stays, 60 bases, in frame from base 1. CDR1 SGHAT and CDR2 FQDESV are derived from the germline V gene (reference sequence). V loses 6 bases at its end and J loses 2 bases; junction bases beyond the gene matches: 19. The library was prepared using 5' RACE. Sequencing used an Illumina HiSeq 2000. A universal primer binding site was added through template switching, and the final cDNA carried a unique molecular identifier so that TCR cDNA molecules could be counted accurately. Specific primers in the conserved constant-segment region were used to synthesize first-strand cDNA for TCR alpha and beta chains. Each cDNA library was double barcoded, with a SMART-Mk sample barcode plus Illumina barcodes, to control for contamination. TruSeq adapter sequences and Illumina sample barcodes were added in two successive PCR steps. Sequencing of the TCR alpha and beta cDNA libraries was done on the Illumina HiSeq platform using custom primers. The authors processed their data as follows. Raw reads were processed with MiGEC to extract unique molecular identifiers, and MiXCR was used to determine CDR3 positions. For each individual, recombination models were inferred using an EM algorithm with the repgenHMM and IGoR tools. The tcR package in R was used for shared clonotype analysis, with sharing normalized by the product of cloneset sizes. To study raw recombination without the effects of thymic and clonal selection, out-of-frame nonproductive sequences were analyzed. TCRdb reworked the public reads: Q25 trimming with fastp, MiXCR clone assembly, productive beta chains retained. Each record represents a unique CDR3 protein, reported with the most common genes and DNA among its rows. The V and J calls come from TCRdb's annotation, not from the publication. The sample table shows approximately 670,000 distinct CDR3 sequences, and less than 7% are seen once. The leading ten clones occupy roughly 1.6% of the sample.

Sequencing used naive T cells sorted from blood. The cell subset or site label corresponds to: cells isolated with a human naive T-cell isolation kit. This TCR was sampled from a man between 18 and 35 years old in good health. Recombination connected TRBV11-1 to TRBJ2-6; 7 middle bases align to TRBD2. The DNA sequence is as follows: TGTGCCAGCAGTCCTCGGTATCCCAGGGAGGGCCCCCCTGGGGCCAACGTCCTGACTTTC. It encodes CASSPRYPREGPPGANVLTF.